Shown below are 24 T cell receptor beta chains from a single sample sequenced in a study of identical twins. From the 5' RACE reads, TCRdb called clonotypes with MiXCR, one entry per CDR3 protein. Here the sample spans some 500,000 distinct CDR3 sequences, approximately 22% being singletons. Separately, the same data were catalogued under a study of T cells expressing NK-cell markers.

What was sequenced was CD4+ T cells sorted from blood. These receptors all come from a woman under 30 in good health.

The chain recombines TRBV11-3 with TRBJ2-1, with TRBD2 matching over 14 bases. V lost 3 bases, J lost 2 bases, and 0 bases stayed unmatched. The CDR3 extends over 16 amino acids. Germline CDR1 SGHNT, CDR2 YENEEA. CDR3 region: CASSLTSGGAYNEQFF. In DNA, the CDR3 is TGTGCCAGCAGCTTGACTAGCGGGGGGGCCTACAATGAGCAGTTCTTC.

This clonotype was counted only a few times. The chain is built from TRBV6-1 and TRBJ2-7, with a weak D call TRBD2 (5 bases). Germline lookup yields CDR1 MNHNS and CDR2 SASEGT. This CDR3 region has 14 residues. V lost 7 bases and J 5 bases, leaving 18 bases between the germline ends. This CDR3 reads CASTTGLAVHEQYF. For the CDR3, the DNA is TGTGCCAGCACCACGGGGTTAGCCGTCCACGAGCAGTACTTC.

The V call is TRBV18, the J call TRBJ1-6; no reliable D call. V was trimmed by 0 bases and J by 13 bases, leaving 7 bases between them. From germline, CDR1 is KGHSH and CDR2 LQKENI. CDR3 length: 12 residues. CDR3 amino acids: CASSPPGGPLHF. CDR3 nucleotides: TGTGCCAGCTCACCACCGGGTGGGCCCCTCCACTTT.

V gene TRBV15 combines with J gene TRBJ2-5; no reliable D call. Between the trimmed V and J ends, which lost 1 base and 5 bases, there was a span of 11 bases. From germline, CDR1 is LNHNV and CDR2 YYDKDF (reference sequence). This CDR3 contains 14 residues. Here the CDR3 reads CATSRGGDGETQYF. The CDR3 DNA reads as TGTGCCACCAGCAGAGGTGGAGATGGGGAGACCCAGTACTTC.

This clonotype has a handful of counts. The chain employs TRBV6-1 and TRBJ1-5; possibly TRBD1 for D (5 bases). The V and J ends lost 6 bases and 5 bases respectively, with 17 bases between them. The CDR3 contains 15 residues. In germline, CDR1 is MNHNS, CDR2 SASEGT. CDR3 in DNA: TGTGCCAGCAGCCTCTCGGGGACTCGCCATCAGCCCCAGCATTTT. This encodes CASSLSGTRHQPQHF.

The CDR3 reads CASSLTGDGFEKLFF. The CDR3 DNA reads as TGTGCCAGCAGCTTAACAGGGGACGGGTTTGAAAAACTGTTTTTT. The genes are TRBV7-2 and TRBJ1-4; 7 nucleotides line up with TRBD1. V lost 2 bases, J lost 7 bases, and 7 bases stayed unmatched. The CDR3 contains 15 residues. Germline-derived CDR1 and CDR2 are SGHTA and FQGNSA.

This clonotype was observed a handful of times. This chain connects TRBV7-8 to TRBJ2-3; D is unresolved. Germline V gene sequence: CDR1 SGHVS, CDR2 FQNEAQ. The CDR3 extends over 15 amino acids. Trimming pared 0 bases from V and 1 base from J, leaving 8 bases between. CDR3 region: CASSLARGRTDTQYF. CDR3 bases: TGTGCCAGCAGCTTAGCTCGCGGTCGCACAGATACGCAGTATTTT. Variable domain in full (rest from reference TRBV7-8 and TRBJ2-3): GAGVSQSPRYKVAKRGQDVALRCDPISGHVSLFWYQQALGQGPEFLTYFQNEAQLDKSGLPSDRFFAERPEGSVSTLKIQRTQQEDSAVYLCASSLARGRTDTQYFGPGTRLTVL.

The table lists this clonotype with a few counts. The chain uses TRBV20-1 and TRBJ1-5; tentative D call: TRBD1 (6 bases). V shed 0 bases and J shed 7 bases, with 13 bases lying between them. This CDR3 region has 14 residues. Germline CDR1 reads DFQATT; CDR2 reads SNEGSKA (reference sequence). The CDR3 sequence is CSARDSGVNQPQHF. In DNA, the CDR3 is TGCAGTGCTAGAGATTCAGGGGTTAACCAGCCCCAGCATTTT.

This clonotype was counted between two and nine times. The rearrangement joins TRBV6-1 to TRBJ2-7; D may be TRBD2 (6 bases). Germline assignment: CDR1 MNHNS and CDR2 SASEGT. The CDR3 covers 11 residues. Trimming removed 2 bases from V and 12 bases from J, with 11 bases in between. CDR3 amino acids: CASSELTGLYF. CDR3 nucleotide sequence: TGTGCCAGCAGTGAATTGACGGGACTGTACTTC.

This clonotype was recorded at least ten times. This chain joins TRBV12-3 or TRBV12-4 and TRBJ2-7, with D possibly being TRBD1 (5 bases). This CDR3 region has 14 residues. Trimming left V 5 bases short and J 7 bases short, with 18 bases between. This chain's CDR3 is CASSQTVPLREQYF. CDR3 nucleotides: TGTGCCAGCAGTCAGACAGTACCCCTACGGGAGCAGTACTTC.

This chain uses TRBV3-1 with TRBJ1-1; D gene uncertain. CDR1 and CDR2 from the germline V gene are LGHDT and YNNKEL (reference sequence). This CDR3 has 13 residues. V lost 1 base, J lost 3 bases, and 6 bases lay in between. The CDR3 sequence is CASSQGLYTEAFF. CDR3 DNA: TGTGCCAGCAGCCAAGGACTGTACACTGAAGCTTTCTTT.

This clonotype was counted a few times. The chain is built from TRBV6-2 or TRBV6-3 and TRBJ1-5; TRBD1 agrees at 7 bases. With 2 bases clipped from V and 6 bases from J, the junction kept 4 bases outside the gene matches. The CDR3 is made up of 14 amino acids. Germline V gives CDR1 MNHEY, CDR2 SVGEGT. The CDR3 is CASSYRGGLQPQHF. The CDR3 DNA reads as TGTGCCAGCAGTTACAGAGGGGGCCTTCAGCCCCAGCATTTT.

The rearrangement joins TRBV20-1 to TRBJ2-1, with TRBD2 matching 13 bases. The CDR3 runs to 14 residues. Germline V lookup: CDR1 DFQATT, CDR2 SNEGSKA (reference sequence). Trimming removed 4 bases from V and 8 bases from J; junction bases left unmatched: 5. The CDR3 reads CSATGLAGADEQFF. The DNA for the CDR3 is TGCAGTGCTACCGGACTAGCGGGAGCGGATGAGCAGTTCTTC.

This chain uses TRBV10-3 with TRBJ2-5; TRBD2 agrees at 8 bases. CDR3 size: 14 residues. In germline, CDR1 is ENHRY, CDR2 SYGVKD. With V trimmed by 10 bases and J by 4 bases, 11 bases remained unmatched. CDR3 loop: CATKRELSPETQYF. The CDR3 region has the DNA TGTGCCACGAAGCGGGAGCTTTCCCCAGAGACCCAGTACTTC.

The chain recombines TRBV7-2 with TRBJ2-1, with D possibly matching TRBD2 (7 bases). Germline V lookup: CDR1 SGHTA, CDR2 FQGNSA. The ends were cut back, 5 bases at V and 7 bases at J, with 15 bases in the middle. The CDR3 is made up of 14 amino acids. CDR3 coding DNA: TGTGCCAGCAGCGTGAGGGGGGGGCGAAATGAGCAGTTCTTC. Protein product: CASSVRGGRNEQFF.

This clonotype was seen only a few times. The chain is built from TRBV24-1 and TRBJ2-1, with D hard to call. The germline gives CDR1 KGHDR, CDR2 SFDVKD. The CDR3 extends over 16 amino acids. Trimming pared 4 bases from V and 2 bases from J, leaving 14 bases between. The CDR3: CATSEYDPLPYNEQFF. CDR3 DNA: TGTGCCACCAGTGAATATGACCCCCTCCCCTACAATGAGCAGTTCTTC.

This clonotype was seen ten or more times. CDR3 amino acids: CSARSGGWEQFF. CDR3 coding DNA: TGCAGTGCTAGGTCGGGGGGCTGGGAGCAGTTCTTC. The chain is built from TRBV20-1 and TRBJ2-1; D is perhaps TRBD2 (7 bases). The CDR3 spans 12 residues. Germline CDR1 reads DFQATT; CDR2 reads SNEGSKA (reference sequence). The V and J ends lost 3 bases and 10 bases respectively, with 13 bases between them.

This clonotype occurred a few times. The V call is TRBV20-1, the J call TRBJ1-1, with 8 positions matching TRBD1. J lost 10 bases, V lost 3 bases, and 10 bases had no gene match. The CDR3 totals 13 residues. Germline-derived CDR1 and CDR2 are DFQATT and SNEGSKA (reference sequence). This CDR3 reads CSASNSVQGAAFF. CDR3 bases: TGCAGTGCTAGTAATTCGGTTCAGGGGGCAGCTTTCTTT.

This clonotype was detected a few times. The chain recombines TRBV7-6 with TRBJ1-1; 10 bases are a match to TRBD1. J was trimmed by 4 bases and V by 5 bases; bases with no gene match: 7. This CDR3 is built from 15 residues. Germline V gene data show CDR1 as SGHVS and CDR2 as FNYEAQ. The CDR3 loop reads CASSPRTGGGTEAFF. The CDR3, as DNA: TGTGCCAGCAGCCCTCGGACAGGGGGGGGCACTGAAGCTTTCTTT.

At least ten counts were recorded for this clonotype. The chain links TRBV20-1 to TRBJ2-6, with 14 bases identical to TRBD2. J was trimmed by 4 bases and V by 6 bases; bases with no gene match: 11. Per the germline V gene, CDR1 is DFQATT and CDR2 is SNEGSKA (reference sequence). The CDR3 contains 18 residues. The CDR3 nucleotides read TGCAGTGCGAGATATGGGACTAGCGGGGGTCTGGGGGCCAACGTCCTGACTTTC. Amino acid sequence: CSARYGTSGGLGANVLTF.

This sequence joins TRBV12-3 or TRBV12-4 and TRBJ2-7; D is undetermined. Trimming shortened V by 6 bases and J by 4 bases, and 16 bases separated the two germline ends. The CDR3 contains 14 residues. The CDR3 DNA sequence: TGTGCCAGCAGCCCCCGCCCCCCGAGGTACGAGCAGTACTTC. This sequence encodes CASSPRPPRYEQYF.

V and J are TRBV7-2 and TRBJ1-1; D is possibly TRBD1 (6 bases). The CDR3 totals 16 residues. With 1 base removed from V and 3 bases from J, the gap between germline ends came to 15 bases. Germline CDR1 is SGHTA and CDR2 is FQGNSA. In DNA form, the CDR3 reads TGTGCCAGCAGCTTAGAATGGGGGCGTCCCTACACTGAAGCTTTCTTT. This gives the protein CASSLEWGRPYTEAFF.

This chain uses TRBV9 with TRBJ1-1; TRBD1 aligns across 7 bases. Germline V gene data show CDR1 as SGDLS and CDR2 as YYNGEE. This CDR3 spans 16 amino acids. The trim removed 4 bases at V and 6 bases at J, leaving 15 bases unmatched. CDR3 loop: CASSKLGQVVVAEAFF. DNA for the CDR3: TGTGCCAGCAGCAAACTAGGACAGGTTGTCGTAGCTGAAGCTTTCTTT.

At least ten counts were recorded for this clonotype. The V and J genes are TRBV29-1 and TRBJ2-7; 7 nucleotides agree with TRBD2. CDR3 size: 15 residues. Germline CDR1 is SQVTM and CDR2 is ANQGSEA. Germline trimming cut 3 bases from V and 4 bases from J; bases unmatched to any gene: 12. CDR3: CSVDLTQAGSYEQYF. In DNA, the CDR3 is TGCAGCGTTGACCTAACTCAAGCGGGATCATACGAGCAGTACTTC.